The present T cell receptor beta chain was sequenced within a study of CD8 T cells in ankylosing spondylitis. Study-level findings and limits: Within ankylosing spondylitis blood, a TCR beta motif made up of roughly eight highly homologous variants appeared to be characteristic. Disease-linked clones bore a CD8+ phenotype, appearing relatively rarely in peripheral blood. Both synovial fluid and blood in reactive arthritis had previously been reported to carry some motif variants.

A quantitative 5'-RACE method, one with molecular barcodes, was used to make TCR beta libraries. TCRdb ran MiXCR on the 5' RACE reads and lists one entry per CDR3 protein. The sample yields about 700,000 distinct CDR3 sequences, 15% to 20% seen once. Regarding this clonotype: Its specificity is not known.

This TCR was sampled from a male donor with ankylosing spondylitis. Sequencing input: blood, either unsorted or a sorted T cell fraction (not recorded which).

The CDR3 DNA follows: TGTGCCAGCACGATCCGGGACAAGGATCAGCCCCAGCATTTT. Residues: CASTIRDKDQPQHF. V gene TRBV12-3 or TRBV12-4 combines with J gene TRBJ1-5; D perhaps matches TRBD1 (6 bases). Trimming shortened V by 7 bases and J by 5 bases, and 15 bases separated the two germline ends. CDR3 length: 14 amino acids.